The 15 T cell receptor beta chains below come from one sample, sequenced in a study of cytomegalovirus exposure and HLA in healthy donors. The PCR was carried out with 60 Vbeta primers and 13 Jbeta primers. Only in-frame clones appear in the TCRdb table, and some are missing; sequencing was by immunoSEQ multiplex PCR. Among about 140,000 clones listed, 82% were seen once. Sample: PBMCs. The receptors were gathered from a woman aged 55 to 70 in good health and CMV-seropositive.

J is TRBJ2-1 and V is TRBV7-8; the D is unclear. V dropped 5 bases and J dropped 8 bases, with 7 bases sitting between them. The CDR3 totals 11 residues. CDR1 is SGHVS, CDR2 FQNEAQ, per germline. CDR3 in amino acids: CASSTQDEQFF. DNA of the CDR3: TGTGCCAGCAGCACCCAGGATGAGCAGTTCTTC.

The gene calls are TRBV9 and TRBJ1-1; D is ambiguous. The CDR3 is made up of 17 amino acids. The ends were cut back, 4 bases at V and 0 bases at J, with 19 bases in the middle. The germline V gene encodes CDR1 SGDLS and CDR2 YYNGEE. The CDR3 coding sequence is TGTGCCAGCAGCCCTCTGAGGGATGTGTTTTTGAACACTGAAGCTTTCTTT. This encodes CASSPLRDVFLNTEAFF.

V and J are TRBV5-1 and TRBJ2-3; no clear D gene. CDR3 length: 19 residues. The germline gives CDR1 SGHRS, CDR2 YFSETQ. The ends were cut back, 0 bases at V and 1 base at J, with 21 bases in the middle. CDR3 residues: CASSLEMVNIPSRTDTQYF. CDR3 DNA: TGCGCCAGCAGCTTGGAGATGGTGAACATTCCCTCTCGCACAGATACGCAGTATTTT.

The J gene is TRBJ2-4, the V gene TRBV28; D gene ambiguous. In germline, CDR1 is MDHEN, CDR2 SYDVKM. CDR3 length equals 12 residues. The V and J ends lost 3 bases and 13 bases respectively, with 13 bases between them. The CDR3 is CASSLKGTRQYF. The CDR3 nucleotides are TGTGCCAGCAGTTTGAAAGGCACCAGGCAGTACTTC.

This sequence joins TRBV2 and TRBJ2-2, with D possibly TRBD2 on 5 matching bases. Germline-derived CDR1 and CDR2 are SNHLY and FYNNEI. V dropped 4 bases and J dropped 5 bases, with 14 bases sitting between them. This CDR3 spans 15 amino acids. CDR3 bases: TGTGCCAGCAGTGTGTCGGAGGCGAGGACCGGGGAGCTGTTTTTT. It encodes CASSVSEARTGELFF.

CDR3 region: CASRPEAHGTQYF. CDR3 sequence (DNA): TGTGCCAGCAGGCCAGAGGCGCACGGTACGCAGTATTTT. This chain joins TRBV6-5 and TRBJ2-3; the D is unclear. The CDR3 runs to 13 residues. Deletions cut 6 bases from V and 8 bases from J, with 15 bases between. CDR1 MNHEY and CDR2 SVGAGI come from the germline V gene.

The V call is TRBV9, the J call TRBJ1-4; tentatively, D is TRBD1 (5 bases). Trimming shortened V by 0 bases and J by 6 bases, and 12 bases separated the two germline ends. This CDR3 has 15 amino acids. Germline CDR1 SGDLS, CDR2 YYNGEE. The chain's CDR3 is CASSVAGGRYEKLFF. The CDR3 nucleotides read TGTGCCAGCAGCGTAGCCGGGGGGAGGTATGAAAAACTGTTTTTT.

This chain joins TRBV7-9 and TRBJ1-2, with a tentative D call TRBD1 (6 bases). V lost 5 bases and J 5 bases, leaving 15 bases between the germline ends. The CDR3 contains 14 residues. Germline values: CDR1 SEHNR, CDR2 FQNEAQ (reference sequence). The CDR3 nucleotides read TGTGCCAGCAGCCCCGGACAGTTAATATATGGCTACACCTTC. It yields the protein CASSPGQLIYGYTF.

The V call is TRBV30, the J call TRBJ1-1; the D is unclear. The V end lost 5 bases, the J end lost 1 base, and 11 bases lay between the germline ends. This CDR3 comprises 13 residues. Germline V gives CDR1 GTSNPN, CDR2 SVGIG (reference sequence). The CDR3 region is CAWGYGGNTEAFF. The DNA for the CDR3 is TGTGCCTGGGGGTACGGCGGGAACACTGAAGCTTTCTTT.

This clone was counted a single time. This chain connects TRBV4-3 to TRBJ2-3; perhaps TRBD2 as D (6 bases). This CDR3 spans 16 amino acids. The V end lost 0 bases, the J end lost 2 bases, and 12 bases lay between the germline ends. CDR1 is LGHNA and CDR2 is YSLEER in the germline V gene. The CDR3 DNA is TGCGCCAGCAGCCAAGATCAGGCTAGCGCCACAGATACGCAGTATTTT. Translated: CASSQDQASATDTQYF.

As for this clone: This sample also contains other DNA sequences that code for the same CDR3. V is TRBV7-2 and J is TRBJ2-7; TRBD2 agrees at 7 bases. V gave up 0 bases and J gave up 1 base; unmatched junction bases: 3. The germline V gene has CDR1 SGHTA and CDR2 FQGNSA. The CDR3 sequence is 15 residues long. The CDR3 DNA reads as TGTGCCAGCAGCTTAGCGGGAGGGCCTTCCTACGAGCAGTACTTC. It is translated as CASSLAGGPSYEQYF.

The chain uses TRBV27 and TRBJ2-1; 7 bases are a match to TRBD2. With V trimmed by 5 bases and J by 0 bases, 7 bases remained unmatched. The CDR3 extends over 16 amino acids. Germline V gene sequence: CDR1 MNHEY, CDR2 SMNVEV (reference sequence). The CDR3 here is CASSPEAGSSYNEQFF. The CDR3 coding sequence is TGTGCCAGCAGTCCCGAAGCGGGGAGCTCCTACAATGAGCAGTTCTTC.

The chain links TRBV6-5 to TRBJ2-1; D unresolved. Trimming cost V 7 bases and J 6 bases, with 13 bases left between them. This CDR3 comprises 13 residues. Germline V gene lookup returns CDR1 MNHEY and CDR2 SVGAGI. The CDR3 region has the DNA TGTGCCAGCACCCCTCCGAGTAGCAATGAGCAGTTCTTC. Its translation is CASTPPSSNEQFF.

This chain joins TRBV5-4 and TRBJ2-7; TRBD1 aligns across 8 bases. The germline gives CDR1 SGHNT, CDR2 YYREEE (reference sequence). V lost 5 bases, J lost 5 bases, and 6 bases stayed unmatched. The CDR3 is 13 residues long. CDR3 sequence: CASSPGTGNEQYF. The CDR3 coding sequence is TGTGCCAGCAGTCCCGGGACAGGAAACGAGCAGTACTTC.

The sample holds a few counts of this clone. The V call is TRBV7-9, the J call TRBJ1-1, with a tentative D call TRBD1 (5 bases). There are 13 residues in the CDR3. CDR1 and CDR2 (germline): SEHNR, FQNEAQ (reference sequence). V was shortened by 5 bases and J by 4 bases, with 11 bases between the two germline ends. The CDR3 reads CASSPGTGTEAFF. The CDR3 bases are TGTGCCAGCAGCCCCGGAACAGGCACTGAAGCTTTCTTT.